This TCR beta chain was captured in a study of T cell responses to AZD1222 COVID-19 vaccine. Study outcomes and limitations: With dominance at 160-218 and 743-854, vaccine-associated CD4 TCRs spanned spike. Vaccination with two AZD1222 doses was followed by a rise in Spike-specific TCR breadth and depth.

Measured with immunoSEQ multiplex PCR; TCRdb has only the in-frame clones, and not every one. The table lists about 140,000 clones, roughly 90% of them singletons, with 5.5% to 6.5% in the top ten. On this clone itself: As yet, its antigen is unknown.

Trimming stripped 0 bases from V and 0 bases from J, with 12 bases between. The CDR3 is 17 amino acids. CDR1 LGHNA and CDR2 YNFKEQ come from the germline V gene. J is TRBJ1-5 and V is TRBV4-2; D remains unclear. The sequences come from peripheral blood, collected on day 0 of AZD1222 vaccination. This receptor was obtained from an adult in good health. CDR3 DNA: TGTGCCAGCAGCCAAGATCCGGCAGGCCTTAGCAATCAGCCCCAGCATTTT. This gives the protein CASSQDPAGLSNQPQHF.